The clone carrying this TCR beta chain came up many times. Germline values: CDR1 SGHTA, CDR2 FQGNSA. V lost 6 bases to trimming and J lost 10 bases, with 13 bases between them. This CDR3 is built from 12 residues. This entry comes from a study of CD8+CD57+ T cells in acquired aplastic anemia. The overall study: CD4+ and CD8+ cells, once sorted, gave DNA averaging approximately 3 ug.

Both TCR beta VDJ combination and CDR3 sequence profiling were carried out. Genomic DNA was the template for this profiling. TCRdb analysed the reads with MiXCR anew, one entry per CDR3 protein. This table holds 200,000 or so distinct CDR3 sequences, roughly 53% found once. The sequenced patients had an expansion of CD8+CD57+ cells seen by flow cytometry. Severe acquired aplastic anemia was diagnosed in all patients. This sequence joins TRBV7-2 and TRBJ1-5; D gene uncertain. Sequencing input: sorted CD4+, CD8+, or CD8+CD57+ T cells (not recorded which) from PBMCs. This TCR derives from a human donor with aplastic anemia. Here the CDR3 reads CASSVGGAPQHF. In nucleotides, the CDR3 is TGTGCCAGCAGTGTCGGAGGAGCACCCCAGCATTTT.